Listed here is a single TCR beta chain. The sample holds a few counts of this clone. Its cognate antigen has yet to be identified. Nothing much larger sits one base from this clone, and base qualities are not available. This specimen comes from a study of cytomegalovirus exposure and HLA in healthy donors (dated by TCRdb to the late 2010s). Context from the whole study: An earlier analysis of several hundred of the donors reported over 250 Gb of sequence data and about 120 million unique TCR beta sequences obtained from around 180 million T cells. A separate validation cohort of some 130 different subjects was used in addition to the roughly 670-subject first cohort. A later analysis re-examined previously published TCR beta repertoires from 500 to 700 donors and added high-resolution HLA genotyping to investigate patterns of TCR occurrence. About five DR-DQ haplotypes were treated as single units for association and clustering because of strong linkage in the cohort. To predict cytomegalovirus infection status, the study combined high-throughput TCR immunosequencing, statistical association of individual TCRs with disease status, and machine learning. The study used immunosequencing to profile the T cell repertoires of several hundred subjects and linked those repertoires to cytomegalovirus serostatus. Of the roughly 410 genotyped donors, roughly 76% were placed in the genetic ancestry cluster associated with self-reported Caucasian donors. The study aimed to test whether cataloging public T cell receptors could reveal signatures of past pathogen exposure. Donor age, sex, ethnicity and CMV serostatus were compiled together with the repertoire data. A later genetic analysis took genome-wide SNP genotypes for about 55% of the roughly 700 donors and used that subset as a discovery cohort. HLA typing included class I and class II loci at four-digit resolution. On average, over 200,000 unique TCR beta nucleotide sequences were sequenced per donor among a few hundred genotyped donors of the cohort, with roughly 18% of those sequences being non-productive. Approximately 300 gigabases of sequencing data and 70 million to 95 million unique TCR sequences made up an early release that covered several hundred HLA-typed donors. Every discovery cohort repertoire had been produced on one sequencing platform. Typing coverage differed by locus: A, B, C, DRB1 and DQB1 were typed in about 620-630 donors, DQA1 in about 500, DPA1 in 600 to 610, and DPB1 in approximately 450. The later analysis used no new phenotypic data to find candidate immune exposures, relying instead on TCR beta sequences and their occurrence across donors. In an earlier analysis of over 550 of the donors, high-throughput TCR beta sequencing was used to judge whether each TCR beta V gene segment behaved as functional or pseudogenic. General conclusions and limits of the study: Most TCR sequences were observed very rarely across donors, whereas some public TCRs were present in many individuals. A later genetic analysis associated a missense DCLRE1C variant with V-gene and J-gene trimming of TCR beta chains, and an independent cohort replicated the association. In both the original and validation cohorts, the classifier was reported to diagnose cytomegalovirus status with high specificity and sensitivity. According to a later analysis, TCR association rates differed among HLA loci, with DRB1 alleles showing the most associated TCRs and HLA-C alleles showing the fewest. Because the 87-base-pair reads could not distinguish some IMGT-functional V segments, including TRBV6-2 and TRBV6-3, those segments were excluded. When HLA alleles, especially DR and DQ, strongly co-occurred, TCR associations were difficult to assign to individual alleles. In vitro tests confirmed that three of the cytomegalovirus-associated TCR beta chains recognize cytomegalovirus antigens. Most CMV-associated TCR beta chains appeared to be HLA-restricted in a later analysis, and the HLA associations seemed to be driven largely by CMV exposure. In a later analysis, several top co-occurrence clusters were reported to appear linked to parvovirus B19, influenza, CMV and Epstein-Barr virus. It was suggested by the authors that the approach could potentially be generalized to other disease states and immunological phenotypes. Linkage disequilibrium might explain the correlated functional status among segregating V segments, but an unknown experimental factor could not be excluded. Because HLA typing was missing for some donors at each locus, association tests included only the typed subset. A further reported finding was that TCR beta sequences accurately predicted the HLA-A and HLA-B alleles for most subjects in the first cohort. The cohort was sequenced for TCR beta chains only, and without alpha or paired-chain data the features that could be detected were limited. Because counts were too low, 15 to 20 rarely observed V segments, including chromosome 9 orphons, were excluded from the earlier analysis of several hundred of the donors. The study gave a list of about 150 TCR beta chains associated with cytomegalovirus. In a later analysis, HLA-associated TCR beta chains showed more clonal expansion and lower generation probabilities than non-associated chains that were equally common. The presence/absence analyses assumed that sequencing depth was roughly uniform across donors, and that assumption may not be true. A later analysis associated 15,000 or so TCR beta sequences with specific HLA alleles at a false discovery rate of 0.05. A cluster of highly shared sequence variants was judged likely to represent a technical artifact of the sequencing pipeline. CMV serostatus was the only immune exposure information available for the cohort. Compared with the approximately 720-donor mean, donors in an Asian-associated ancestry cluster had fewer N-insertions in productive TCRs, according to a later genetic analysis. Broadly in line with IMGT annotations, most TCR beta V segments showed up in productive rearrangements about 87% or about 30% of the time in an earlier analysis of 587 of the donors.

CDR1 and CDR2 are drawn from the germline V gene: SGHRS, YFSETQ. Deletion took 2 bases off V and 2 bases off J, with a span of 11 bases between the germline ends. The CDR3 has 15 amino acids, counting the end cysteine and phenylalanine. The retained sequence is limited to the CDR3, 45 bases, with the frame set at the first base. The cohort consisted of 600 to 750 healthy bone marrow donors. At the time of sampling, all cohort members were nominally healthy, though unrecorded immune exposures were likely present. The donor was CMV seronegative and belonged to the group of around 350 seronegative cohort members. Each donor provided a peripheral blood sample, and peripheral blood mononuclear cells were used for TCR beta sequencing. Genomic DNA extraction from the blood cell samples was performed with the Qiagen DNeasy Blood Extraction Kit. The protocol used for the library was the immunoSEQ multiplex PCR assay. The multiplex PCR relied on a mix of 60 forward primers for TCR Vbeta segments and 13 reverse primers for TCR Jbeta segments. Amplification of the CDR3 region of rearranged TCR beta genes was performed with a multiplex PCR assay on genomic DNA. The Illumina HiSeq System was used to sequence the amplified TCR beta libraries as 87-base-pair reads. Turning to the authors' computational methods: A later analysis tallied roughly 76 million unique TCR beta chains across the 600 to 700 repertoires, and roughly 11 million of those chains were shared by two or more donors. Raw reads were error-corrected and collapsed into unique sequences by a nearest-neighbor algorithm in which closely related sequences were merged to remove PCR and sequencing errors. To assign V, D and J gene segments, CDR3 sequences were aligned to IMGT reference sequences. For a sequence to be retained, at least a six-nucleotide match to both a V gene segment and a J gene segment was required. Rearrangements were called productive when the CDR3 lacked stop codons and stayed in frame with V and J; all others were non-productive. Following IMGT convention, CDR3 was defined as the stretch from the second conserved V-encoded cysteine to the conserved J-encoded phenylalanine. In an earlier analysis of roughly 610 of the donors, sequences lacking an unambiguous match to a single V gene segment were excluded. An earlier analysis of a few hundred of the donors classified V segments as functional when productive rearrangements were above 56.7% and as segregating when the standard deviation between donors was above 5%. A statistical classification framework was built to diagnose cytomegalovirus status from the catalog of TCR beta chain sequences. In a later analysis, V and J genes were assigned by comparing TCR nucleotide sequences against IMGT/GENE-DB human TR gene sequences. The TCRdist pipeline was used in a later analysis to assign CDR3 sequences and most-parsimonious VDJ recombination scenarios. A later analysis defined each TCR beta chain by its CDR3 amino acid sequence plus V-gene family, and excluded reads lacking a unique V-gene family. In a later analysis, 450 to 600 highly shared, low-generation-probability nucleotide sequences were removed to address suspected cross-contamination and a sequencing artifact. A later analysis calculated a clonal expansion index for each public chain from normalized within-repertoire ranks of inferred template counts. A later analysis computed generation probabilities with a VDJ recombination model fitted to out-of-frame rearrangements, and checked the results against IGoR. A later analysis scored TCR-TCR, TCR-HLA and TCR-CMV co-occurrence with hypergeometric tests, applying a repertoire-size bias correction to TCR pairs. False discovery rates were estimated in a later analysis by permuting HLA or CMV assignments 20 times. A later analysis grouped co-occurring TCRs with DBSCAN, adding TCRdist sequence similarity when clustering within HLA-allele-positive subsets. For co-occurrence clustering, repertoires with fewer than 30,000 or more than 120,000 public chains were excluded, along with roughly 5 repertoires with anomalous nucleotide sharing. Drawn from immuneACCESS, this table holds only the in-frame rearrangements with V and J called that TCRdb kept. Clones are partly lost; checked studies trace under half to an unresolved V gene and leave the rest unexplained. The DNA gave D and trimming, while V, J and clone size come from that table. Recorded for this sample are 150,000 to 200,000 clones; about 75% of them occurred a single time. The ten largest clonotypes hold over 4% of the sample.

The V and J segments used are TRBV5-1 and TRBJ2-1; no D segment can be confidently identified. Sequenced input: PBMCs. The clonotype originates from a male donor in good health and CMV-seronegative. CDR3 loop: CASSLNRETYNEQFF. The bases read TGCGCCAGCAGCTTAAATCGAGAGACCTACAATGAGCAGTTCTTC.